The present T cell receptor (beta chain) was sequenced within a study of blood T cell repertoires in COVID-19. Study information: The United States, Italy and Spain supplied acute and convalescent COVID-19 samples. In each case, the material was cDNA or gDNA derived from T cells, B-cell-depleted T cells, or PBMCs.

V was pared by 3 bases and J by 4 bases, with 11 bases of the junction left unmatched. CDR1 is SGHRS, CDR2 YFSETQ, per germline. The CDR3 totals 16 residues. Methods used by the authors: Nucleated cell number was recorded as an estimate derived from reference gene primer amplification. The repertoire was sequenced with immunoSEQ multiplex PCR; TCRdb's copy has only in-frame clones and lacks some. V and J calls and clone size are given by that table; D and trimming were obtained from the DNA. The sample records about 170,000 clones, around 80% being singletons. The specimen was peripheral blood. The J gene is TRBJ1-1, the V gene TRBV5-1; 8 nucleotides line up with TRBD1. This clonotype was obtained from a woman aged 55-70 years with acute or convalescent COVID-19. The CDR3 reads CASSSRPGQESTEAFF. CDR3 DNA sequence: TGCGCCAGCAGCTCCCGACCGGGACAGGAAAGCACTGAAGCTTTCTTT.